This is a list of T cell receptor beta chains from one sample in a study of T cell changes during pregnancy in multiple sclerosis. The method was immunoSEQ multiplex PCR; TCRdb's version includes in-frame clones alone and lacks a portion of them. The data hold about 75,000 clones, with 89% observed a single time. Material: peripheral blood, obtained in the first trimester of pregnancy. These receptors were taken from a female donor in good health, enrolled as a control in a pregnancy study. CDR3s include the opening cysteine and the closing phenylalanine or tryptophan. The D gene is left open where the match is weak. The size of a clone is reported for some rows only, either as once, few or many, or as a class for expanded clones.

clone_size,d_call,v_call,j_call,cdr3_nt,cdr3_aa
-,-,TRBV28,TRBJ1-5,TGTGCCAGCAGGTTGCCAGATGCTAGCAATCAGCCCCAGCATTTT,CASRLPDASNQPQHF
-,-,TRBV28,TRBJ2-7,TGTGCCAGCAGCCCTGGACAGTCCTACGAGCAGTACTTC,CASSPGQSYEQYF
-,TRBD1,TRBV19,TRBJ1-1,TGTGCCAGTAGTACCCGACGACAGGGCAGTGAAGCTTTCTTT,CASSTRRQGSEAFF
-,-,TRBV5-6,TRBJ1-1,TGTGCCAGCAGCCTTCAAGATCGAGATTTGAACACTGAAGCTTTCTTT,CASSLQDRDLNTEAFF
-,TRBD1,TRBV6-1,TRBJ1-5,TGTGCCAGCAGTGAAAGAACAGGGGGGGTTCAGCCCCAGCATTTT,CASSERTGGVQPQHF
-,-,TRBV27,TRBJ2-1,TGTGCCAGCAGTTATCGCGAGAGCTCCTACAATGAGCAGTTCTTC,CASSYRESSYNEQFF
-,TRBD1,TRBV25-1,TRBJ1-1,TGTGCCAGCAGGTTTACAGGGGAATGGACTGAAGCTTTCTTT,CASRFTGEWTEAFF
-,TRBD1,TRBV6-6,TRBJ1-6,TGTGCCAGCAGCGGACAGGATAATTCACCCCTCCACTTT,CASSGQDNSPLHF
-,TRBD1,TRBV28,TRBJ1-2,TGTGCCAGCAGTATACTACAGGGGGCCAACTATGGCTACACCTTC,CASSILQGANYGYTF
-,-,TRBV25-1,TRBJ1-1,TGTGCCAGCAGTGGAGGCGGGGGAACCCTGAACACTGAAGCTTTCTTT,CASSGGGGTLNTEAFF
-,-,TRBV7-2,TRBJ2-6,TGTGCCAGCAGCTTGGCGACAGGACACTCTGGGGCCAACGTCCTGACTTTC,CASSLATGHSGANVLTF
-,TRBD1,TRBV6-1,TRBJ1-1,TGTGCCAGCAGTGAAACAGGGGTCCCGGGCACTGAAGCTTTCTTT,CASSETGVPGTEAFF
-,TRBD1,TRBV5-1,TRBJ2-1,TGCGCCAGCAGCGGGACAGGTCATTCCTACAATGAGCAGTTCTTC,CASSGTGHSYNEQFF
-,-,TRBV6-6,TRBJ1-2,TGTGCCAGCAGTTTTCCGACATCTCGGGGCTACACCTTC,CASSFPTSRGYTF
-,-,TRBV21-1,TRBJ2-5,TGTGCCAGCACCAACCGCCGGGGGCAGGGGGCTTTAAAGACCCAGTACTTC,CASTNRRGQGALKTQYF
-,TRBD2,TRBV12-5,TRBJ2-7,TGTGCTAGTGGTCCCCCCAGGACTAGCGGTGCCTACGAGCAGTACTTC,CASGPPRTSGAYEQYF
-,TRBD1,TRBV7-9,TRBJ1-2,TGTGCCAGCAGCCCCGGGACAGGGGGGTATGGCTACACCTTC,CASSPGTGGYGYTF
-,-,TRBV7-9,TRBJ2-3,TGTGCCAGCAGCTTAGGAGGGGGTGACGGGAGGACGCAGTATTTT,CASSLGGGDGRTQYF
-,-,TRBV27,TRBJ1-2,TGTGCCAGCAGTTTGGACAGACGCTATGGCTACACCTTC,CASSLDRRYGYTF
-,-,TRBV27,TRBJ1-1,TGTGCCAGCACCGGTGGGGGGGCGGGCACTGAAGCTTTCTTT,CASTGGGAGTEAFF
-,TRBD2,TRBV18,TRBJ2-4,TGTGCCAGCTCACCGGGACTAGCGGGAGTTGGCATTCAGTACTTC,CASSPGLAGVGIQYF
-,-,TRBV7-9,TRBJ2-2,TGTGCCAGCAGCTTTACCCTACCCGACACCGGGGAGCTGTTTTTT,CASSFTLPDTGELFF
once,-,TRBV21-1,TRBJ1-2,TGTGCCAGCAGCATTATAACAGCCTATGGCTACACCTTC,CASSIITAYGYTF
-,TRBD2,TRBV10-1,TRBJ2-3,TGCGCCAGCAGCCCGGGGACTAGCGGAGCTAGCACAGATACGCAGTATTTT,CASSPGTSGASTDTQYF
few,TRBD2,TRBV7-6,TRBJ2-5,TGTGCCAGCAGCTTAGGGGGGGGCCAAGAGACCCAGTACTTC,CASSLGGGQETQYF